This T cell receptor (beta chain) was sequenced for a study of blood T cell repertoires in COVID-19. Study-level information: Sites across the United States, Italy and Spain contributed samples from acute and convalescent COVID-19.

Per the study methods: Estimates of nucleated cell counts were drawn from the amplification of reference gene primers. Some clones are missing from TCRdb's copy, which holds only in-frame ones; the method was immunoSEQ multiplex PCR. The DNA was the basis for D and trimming; V, J and clone size are from that table. This table has roughly 60,000 clones, more than 65% appearing once. CDR1 and CDR2 (germline): MNHEY, SVGAGI. This CDR3 spans 14 amino acids. The germline V and J ends were trimmed by 6 bases and 0 bases, with 12 bases remaining between them. The receptor was derived from a human donor in a cohort sampled during active COVID-19. V gene TRBV6-5 combines with J gene TRBJ2-7; TRBD2 is a possible D gene (5 bases). Source material: peripheral blood. The CDR3: CASRPDGVSYEQYF. The CDR3 DNA sequence: TGTGCCAGCAGGCCGGACGGGGTCTCCTACGAGCAGTACTTC.